These 2 T cell receptor beta chains came from one sample sequenced in a study of blood T cell repertoires in COVID-19. Sequencing used immunoSEQ multiplex PCR; TCRdb keeps in-frame clones, though not all of them. The sample has 210,000 or so clones; roughly 90% are singletons. The specimen was peripheral blood. Receptor source: a woman in her thirties or forties who had recovered from COVID-19.

The chain links TRBV28 to TRBJ2-7; 8 nucleotides agree with TRBD1. This CDR3 comprises 15 residues. Looked up from germline, CDR1 is MDHEN and CDR2 is SYDVKM. J lost 7 bases, V lost 5 bases, and 13 bases had no gene match. The CDR3 sequence: CASSIGGTGLREQYF. In DNA, the CDR3 is TGTGCCAGCAGTATCGGCGGGACAGGTTTAAGGGAGCAGTACTTC. Based on the CDR3 plus reference TRBV28 and TRBJ2-7, the full variable domain is DVKVTQSSRYLVKRTGEKVFLECVQDMDHENMFWYRQDPGLGLRLIYFSYDVKMKEKGDIPEGYSVSREKKERFSLILESASTNQTSMYLCASSIGGTGLREQYFGPGTRLTVT.

This clone was detected only a few times. This chain links TRBV11-2 with TRBJ2-2; 9 nucleotides align to TRBD2. Germline V gene lookup returns CDR1 SGHAT and CDR2 FQNNGV. This CDR3 spans 17 amino acids. The J segment lost 7 bases and the V segment lost 2 bases, leaving 11 bases of the junction unmatched. CDR3 bases: TGTGCCAGCAGCTTAAATGTTGCGGGAGGGCCCGACGGGGAGCTGTTTTTT. Translated, it gives CASSLNVAGGPDGELFF.